Sequencing of this TCR beta chain was carried out in a study of early T cells in non-severe SARS-CoV-2 infection. Overall study: Sequencing targeted bulk RNA from unsorted whole blood, leaving chains unpaired. General study points: Matching with VDJdb favored anti-spike CD8 responses (missing private and CD4 specificities).

Tagging with unique molecular identifiers was applied to individual cDNA molecules. TCRdb independently ran MiXCR on the 5' RACE reads; one entry per CDR3 protein. Here the sample spans over 50,000 distinct CDR3 sequences, approximately 11% being singletons. This clonotype was recorded a few times. The antigen remains undetermined. The receptor comes from an adult who was a healthcare worker with PCR-confirmed SARS-CoV-2 infection or an uninfected control (not recorded which). Sample: whole blood.

In DNA form, the CDR3 reads TGCAGCGCCTTCGGGGTCCAAGAGACCCAGTACTTC. Its protein is CSAFGVQETQYF. The chain has TRBV29-1 and TRBJ2-5; D is perhaps TRBD2 (5 bases). Trimming removed 7 bases at V and 1 base at J, with 10 bases between. Per germline, CDR1 SQVTM and CDR2 ANQGSEA. This CDR3 comprises 12 residues.